Below are 18 T cell receptor beta chains sequenced from a single sample in a study of identical twins. One entry per CDR3 protein, called by TCRdb with MiXCR from the 5' RACE reads. The sample lists under 500,000 distinct CDR3 sequences; roughly an eighth were seen once. The same sample was also used in a study of yellow fever vaccine responses in identical twins.

Sequenced sample: CD4+ T cells sorted from blood. The receptors here all came from a young woman in good health.

There are many counts of this clonotype. The chain links TRBV5-1 to TRBJ2-7, with 7 positions matching TRBD1. Per germline, CDR1 SGHRS and CDR2 YFSETQ. The CDR3 contains 14 residues. V was clipped by 0 bases and J by 4 bases; unmatched bases: 4. CDR3 sequence: CASSLDRGEYEQYF. CDR3 bases: TGCGCCAGCAGCTTGGACAGGGGTGAATACGAGCAGTACTTC.

The CDR3 region has the DNA TGTGCCAGCAGGGGGACAGGCGGGAGAAACATTCAGTACTTC. This gives the protein CASRGTGGRNIQYF. J is TRBJ2-4 and V is TRBV2; D possibly corresponds to TRBD1 (8 bases). Germline V CDR1 and CDR2: SNHLY, FYNNEI. The CDR3 loop spans 14 amino acids. With 6 bases removed from V and 6 bases from J, the gap between germline ends came to 15 bases.

The chain carries TRBV10-2 and TRBJ2-1; TRBD2 matches at 8 bases. This CDR3 has 14 amino acids. The trim removed 3 bases at V and 9 bases at J, leaving 7 bases unmatched. Germline V gives CDR1 WSHSY, CDR2 SAAADI. The CDR3: CASSDSVAGREQFF. The CDR3 DNA is TGCGCCAGCAGTGATTCCGTAGCGGGACGTGAGCAGTTCTTC.

There are a few counts of this clonotype. The rearrangement uses TRBV18 and TRBJ2-7; D gene uncertain. The germline V gene has CDR1 KGHSH and CDR2 LQKENI. CDR3 size: 11 residues. Trimming left V 5 bases short and J 7 bases short, with 9 bases between. CDR3 sequence (DNA): TGTGCCAGCTCAGAGCAAGAAGAGCAGTACTTC. Its protein is CASSEQEEQYF. Using reference TRBV18 and TRBJ2-7 for the parts outside the CDR3, the full variable domain is NAGVMQNPRHLVRRRGQEARLRCSPMKGHSHVYWYRQLPEEGLKFMVYLQKENIIDESGMPKERFSAEFPKEGPSILRIQQVVRGDSAAYFCASSEQEEQYFGPGTRLTVT.

This clonotype was recorded at least ten times. The chain carries TRBV27 and TRBJ1-1; D gene unclear. The CDR3 sequence is 16 residues long. Germline assignment: CDR1 MNHEY and CDR2 SMNVEV (reference sequence). V was clipped by 4 bases and J by 5 bases, with 20 bases between them. The chain's CDR3 is CASSYSKTGMGTEAFF. CDR3 in DNA: TGTGCCAGCAGTTATTCGAAAACGGGGATGGGGACTGAAGCTTTCTTT.

The rearrangement links TRBV6-1 to TRBJ1-1, with D unresolved. This CDR3 is 17 amino acids long. V was shortened by 2 bases and J by 5 bases, with 21 bases between the two germline ends. Per germline, CDR1 MNHNS and CDR2 SASEGT. The CDR3 here is CASSENRYGLKATEAFF. In nucleotides, the CDR3 is TGTGCCAGCAGTGAAAACAGATACGGGCTAAAAGCGACTGAAGCTTTCTTT.

This clonotype was detected only a few times. V gene TRBV4-3 combines with J gene TRBJ2-3; TRBD2 matches at 7 bases. This CDR3 region has 20 residues. CDR1 is LGHNA, CDR2 YSLEER, per germline. The V and J ends lost 0 bases and 2 bases, in that order; junction bases with no gene match: 17. Here the CDR3 DNA reads TGCGCCAGCAGCCAAGATCTTTCCTATGGCGGGAGTTTGTCCACAGATACGCAGTATTTT. It specifies CASSQDLSYGGSLSTDTQYF.

The chain joins TRBV20-1 to TRBJ2-3; 8 positions agree with TRBD2. Germline V gene sequence: CDR1 DFQATT, CDR2 SNEGSKA (reference sequence). The CDR3 has 14 residues. V shed 4 bases and J 2 bases; nucleotides not matched to a gene: 5. The CDR3 sequence: CSATGLASTDTQYF. CDR3 sequence (DNA): TGCAGTGCTACCGGACTAGCCTCCACAGATACGCAGTATTTT.

In its sample, this clonotype was seen a few times. As DNA, the CDR3 is TGTGCCAGCAGCGTTCGGACTAGCGGGAGGGCCAATGAGCAGTTCTTC. Its protein product is CASSVRTSGRANEQFF. V usage is TRBV9 and J usage is TRBJ2-1, with 15 nucleotides matching TRBD2. Germline-derived CDR1 and CDR2 are SGDLS and YYNGEE. This CDR3 region has 16 residues. With V trimmed by 2 bases and J by 6 bases, 3 bases remained unmatched.

There are a few counts of this clonotype. This rearrangement joins TRBV7-9 to TRBJ1-6; D call uncertain. Trimming cost V 5 bases and J 16 bases, with 15 bases left between them. The CDR3 extends over 12 amino acids. Germline V lookup: CDR1 SEHNR, CDR2 FQNEAQ (reference sequence). CDR3 protein: CASSNSEQRLHF. The DNA of the CDR3 is TGTGCCAGCAGCAATAGTGAACAGCGGCTCCACTTT.

This clonotype was found a few times. V gene TRBV20-1 combines with J gene TRBJ2-5; 8 bases match TRBD1. The CDR3 consists of 15 residues. V lost 1 base and J lost 4; bases outside the gene matches: 8. Germline-derived CDR1 and CDR2 are DFQATT and SNEGSKA (reference sequence). The CDR3 DNA follows: TGCAGTGCTAGAGTTGGACAGGGAGTCAGAGAGACCCAGTACTTC. Amino acid sequence: CSARVGQGVRETQYF.

CDR3 nucleotides: TGTGCCAGCAGTGAAGGGGACAGGCTAGCCAAAAACATTCAGTACTTC. Translated: CASSEGDRLAKNIQYF. The J gene is TRBJ2-4, the V gene TRBV25-1; TRBD1 aligns across 8 bases. CDR1 is MGHDK and CDR2 is SYGVNS in the germline V gene. The CDR3 has 16 amino acids. Trimming removed 2 bases from V and 0 bases from J; junction bases left unmatched: 3.

This clonotype has more than one count but fewer than ten. The chain carries TRBV6-2 or TRBV6-3 and TRBJ2-2; a possible D gene is TRBD1 (6 bases). The CDR3 contains 15 residues. Germline V gives CDR1 MNHEY, CDR2 SVGEGT. The V end was cut by 6 bases, the J end by 0 bases, with 11 bases between. The CDR3 is CASRNRVPNTGELFF. CDR3 coding DNA: TGTGCCAGCAGGAACAGGGTTCCGAACACCGGGGAGCTGTTTTTT.

This clonotype was seen repeatedly, ten times or more. The V gene is TRBV10-3, the J gene TRBJ2-7; 8 bases are a match to TRBD1. Germline V CDR1 and CDR2: ENHRY, SYGVKD. The CDR3 is 15 amino acids. Trimming removed 5 bases from V and 3 bases from J; junction bases left unmatched: 9. CDR3: CAISPTGGIHYEQYF. CDR3 bases: TGTGCCATCAGTCCCACAGGGGGAATCCACTACGAGCAGTACTTC.

This clonotype was picked up a small number of times. The J gene is TRBJ1-6, the V gene TRBV12-3 or TRBV12-4; no definite D call. The CDR3 runs 12 residues. V gave up 6 bases and J gave up 7 bases, with 7 bases separating them. The CDR3, as DNA: TGTGCCAGCAGCCAATCCAATTCACCCCTCCACTTT. Encoded protein: CASSQSNSPLHF.

The J gene is TRBJ2-1, the V gene TRBV12-3 or TRBV12-4; 12 nucleotides agree with TRBD2. The J segment lost 4 bases and the V segment lost 11 bases, leaving 18 bases of the junction unmatched. This CDR3 has 18 amino acids. CDR3 nucleotide sequence: TGTGCCCGCTGCAAGAGACTAGCGGGGGCCCTACGGTACAATGAGCAGTTCTTC. Translation: CARCKRLAGALRYNEQFF.

The chain joins TRBV10-3 to TRBJ2-7; TRBD2 matches 16 bases. V shed 5 bases and J 4 bases; nucleotides not matched to a gene: 5. This CDR3 comprises 16 residues. Germline V CDR1 and CDR2: ENHRY, SYGVKD. The CDR3 protein is CAISTGLAGGPYEQYF. For the CDR3, the DNA is TGTGCCATCAGTACGGGACTAGCGGGAGGGCCTTACGAGCAGTACTTC.

The chain combines TRBV3-1 with TRBJ2-3, with D possibly being TRBD1 or TRBD2 (5 bases each). Trimming cost V 1 base and J 4 bases, with 12 bases left between them. The CDR3 is made up of 15 amino acids. The germline CDR1 and CDR2 sequences are LGHDT and YNNKEL (reference sequence). Here the CDR3 reads CASSQAGRGSDTQYF. The CDR3 DNA is TGTGCCAGCAGCCAAGCGGGACGAGGGTCAGATACGCAGTATTTT.